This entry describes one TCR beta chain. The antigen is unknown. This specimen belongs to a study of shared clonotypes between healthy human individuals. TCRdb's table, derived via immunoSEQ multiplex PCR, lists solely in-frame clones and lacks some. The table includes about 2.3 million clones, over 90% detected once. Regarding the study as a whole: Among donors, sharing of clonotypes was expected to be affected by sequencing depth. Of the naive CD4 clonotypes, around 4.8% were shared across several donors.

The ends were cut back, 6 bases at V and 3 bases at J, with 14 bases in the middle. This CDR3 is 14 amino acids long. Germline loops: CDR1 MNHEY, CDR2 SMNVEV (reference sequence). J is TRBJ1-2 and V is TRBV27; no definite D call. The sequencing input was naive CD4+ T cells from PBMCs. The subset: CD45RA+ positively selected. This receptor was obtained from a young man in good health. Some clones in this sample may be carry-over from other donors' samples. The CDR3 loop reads CASRDPEGYYGYTF. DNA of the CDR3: TGTGCCAGCAGAGACCCAGAGGGTTACTATGGCTACACCTTC.